A selection of T cell receptor beta chains follows, all from one sample in a study of molecular identifiers for immune sequencing clone quantification. TCRdb reanalysed the PCR reads using MiXCR and keeps one entry per CDR3 protein. The sample has about 640,000 distinct CDR3 sequences, nearly 20% seen once. Sequencing used naive CD8+ T cells from blood, with Jurkat cell RNA spiked in. These receptors were obtained from a human donor in good health. Some libraries in this study had Jurkat cell RNA spiked in. Each CDR3 is given with its conserved first and last residue. Fields, in order: J gene, D gene, V gene, clone size, CDR3 protein, CDR3 DNA. D genes are given only for firm matches. Only part of the rows carry a size: once, few, many, or a class if the clone is expanded.

j_call: TRBJ1-2; d_call: .; v_call: TRBV12-3/TRBV12-4; clone_size: few; cdr3_aa: CASSRGATGRNYGYTF; cdr3_nt: TGTGCCAGCAGCCGGGGGGCAACGGGACGGAACTATGGCTACACCTTC
j_call: TRBJ1-1; d_call: .; v_call: TRBV7-6; clone_size: .; cdr3_aa: CASSLGSAGTEAFF; cdr3_nt: TGTGCCAGCAGCTTAGGGTCCGCCGGCACTGAAGCTTTCTTT
j_call: TRBJ2-7; d_call: TRBD1; v_call: TRBV9; clone_size: .; cdr3_aa: CASSADRGTSYEQYF; cdr3_nt: TGTGCCAGCAGCGCGGACAGGGGTACGTCCTACGAGCAGTACTTC
j_call: TRBJ2-7; d_call: TRBD1; v_call: TRBV7-6; clone_size: .; cdr3_aa: CASSLEGTGLDEQYF; cdr3_nt: TGTGCCAGCAGCTTAGAGGGGACAGGGTTAGACGAGCAGTACTTC
j_call: TRBJ1-1; d_call: .; v_call: TRBV12-3/TRBV12-4; clone_size: many; cdr3_aa: CASSFLENEAFF; cdr3_nt: TGTGCCAGCAGTTTCCTCGAGAATGAAGCTTTCTTT
j_call: TRBJ2-2; d_call: TRBD2; v_call: TRBV4-1; clone_size: many; cdr3_aa: CASSGAGGEAGELFF; cdr3_nt: TGCGCCAGCAGTGGAGCGGGGGGGGAGGCCGGGGAGCTGTTTTTT
j_call: TRBJ2-7; d_call: .; v_call: TRBV6-1; clone_size: many; cdr3_aa: CASSEYLSYEQYF; cdr3_nt: TGTGCCAGCAGTGAATATTTGTCTTACGAGCAGTACTTC
j_call: TRBJ2-6; d_call: .; v_call: TRBV7-9; clone_size: many; cdr3_aa: CASSSTLASGANVLTF; cdr3_nt: TGTGCCAGCAGCTCCACGTTGGCCTCTGGGGCCAACGTCCTGACTTTC
j_call: TRBJ2-1; d_call: TRBD1; v_call: TRBV7-6; clone_size: .; cdr3_aa: CASSQRTGLDEQFF; cdr3_nt: TGTGCCAGCAGCCAGAGGACAGGGTTGGATGAGCAGTTCTTC
j_call: TRBJ1-1; d_call: .; v_call: TRBV4-1; clone_size: few; cdr3_aa: CASSQEERERGMNTEAFF; cdr3_nt: TGCGCCAGCAGCCAAGAGGAGAGGGAAAGGGGTATGAACACTGAAGCTTTCTTT
j_call: TRBJ2-1; d_call: .; v_call: TRBV7-6; clone_size: .; cdr3_aa: CASSLFPAESNNEQFF; cdr3_nt: TGTGCCAGCAGCTTATTCCCGGCTGAAAGCAACAATGAGCAGTTCTTC
j_call: TRBJ2-7; d_call: .; v_call: TRBV4-3; clone_size: many; cdr3_aa: CASSQDGGGQGEQYF; cdr3_nt: TGCGCCAGCAGCCAAGATGGTGGAGGCCAGGGCGAGCAGTACTTC
j_call: TRBJ2-3; d_call: TRBD2; v_call: TRBV2; clone_size: many; cdr3_aa: CASSAFLAGTEDTQYF; cdr3_nt: TGTGCCAGCAGTGCTTTCCTAGCGGGAACGGAAGATACGCAGTATTTT
j_call: TRBJ2-3; d_call: .; v_call: TRBV20-1; clone_size: .; cdr3_aa: CSARFRGAYTDTQYF; cdr3_nt: TGCAGTGCTAGATTCAGGGGAGCGTACACAGATACGCAGTATTTT
j_call: TRBJ2-3; d_call: .; v_call: TRBV28; clone_size: many; cdr3_aa: CASSFHYTSSTDTQYF; cdr3_nt: TGTGCCAGCAGTTTCCACTACACTAGCTCCACAGATACGCAGTATTTT
j_call: TRBJ2-7; d_call: TRBD1; v_call: TRBV29-1; clone_size: many; cdr3_aa: CSVWTGYEQYF; cdr3_nt: TGCAGCGTTTGGACAGGATACGAGCAGTACTTC
j_call: TRBJ1-3; d_call: .; v_call: TRBV7-9; clone_size: many; cdr3_aa: CASSHVRGSAAPRNTIYF; cdr3_nt: TGTGCCAGCAGCCACGTGAGGGGGAGTGCTGCGCCCAGAAACACCATATATTTT
j_call: TRBJ1-5; d_call: .; v_call: TRBV4-1; clone_size: many; cdr3_aa: CASSDLGNQPQHF; cdr3_nt: TGCGCCAGCAGCGACTTGGGCAATCAGCCCCAGCATTTT
j_call: TRBJ1-4; d_call: .; v_call: TRBV6-2/TRBV6-3; clone_size: .; cdr3_aa: CARSYSSVLGLHEKLFF; cdr3_nt: TGTGCCAGGAGTTACTCGAGTGTTTTGGGACTACATGAAAAACTGTTTTTT
j_call: TRBJ2-7; d_call: .; v_call: TRBV7-9; clone_size: .; cdr3_aa: CASSLATGSIYEQYF; cdr3_nt: TGTGCCAGCAGCTTAGCGACGGGGAGCATTTACGAGCAGTACTTC
j_call: TRBJ1-1; d_call: .; v_call: TRBV27; clone_size: many; cdr3_aa: CASSLINILNTEAFF; cdr3_nt: TGTGCCAGCAGTTTAATAAACATACTGAACACTGAAGCTTTCTTT
j_call: TRBJ1-3; d_call: .; v_call: TRBV9; clone_size: .; cdr3_aa: CASSPGPSENTIYF; cdr3_nt: TGTGCCAGCAGCCCGGGACCGTCGGAAAACACCATATATTTT
j_call: TRBJ2-7; d_call: TRBD1; v_call: TRBV14; clone_size: .; cdr3_aa: CASITRGTGTDEQYF; cdr3_nt: TGTGCCAGCATCACCCGGGGGACAGGGACCGACGAGCAGTACTTC
j_call: TRBJ2-7; d_call: TRBD1; v_call: TRBV7-9; clone_size: .; cdr3_aa: CASSSNRGYPYEQYF; cdr3_nt: TGTGCCAGCAGCTCTAACAGGGGCTACCCCTACGAGCAGTACTTC
j_call: TRBJ2-7; d_call: .; v_call: TRBV27; clone_size: many; cdr3_aa: CASSLYGGREQYF; cdr3_nt: TGTGCCAGCAGTTTATATGGGGGGCGCGAGCAGTACTTC
j_call: TRBJ2-7; d_call: .; v_call: TRBV5-1; clone_size: many; cdr3_aa: CASSFSGPNYEQYF; cdr3_nt: TGCGCCAGCAGCTTTTCGGGACCCAACTACGAGCAGTACTTC
j_call: TRBJ1-2; d_call: .; v_call: TRBV7-9; clone_size: many; cdr3_aa: CASRQDVAEVYTF; cdr3_nt: TGTGCCAGTAGACAGGACGTAGCAGAAGTCTACACCTTC
j_call: TRBJ2-2; d_call: TRBD1; v_call: TRBV12-3/TRBV12-4; clone_size: .; cdr3_aa: CASTWTGGVTGELFF; cdr3_nt: TGTGCCAGCACCTGGACAGGGGGAGTCACCGGGGAGCTGTTTTTT
j_call: TRBJ2-7; d_call: .; v_call: TRBV27; clone_size: .; cdr3_aa: CASSLGSITYEQYF; cdr3_nt: TGTGCCAGCAGTTTAGGCTCCATCACATACGAGCAGTACTTC
j_call: TRBJ1-5; d_call: .; v_call: TRBV4-1; clone_size: many; cdr3_aa: CASSQVAANNQPQHF; cdr3_nt: TGCGCCAGCAGCCAAGTGGCGGCTAACAATCAGCCCCAGCATTTT
j_call: TRBJ1-6; d_call: .; v_call: TRBV30; clone_size: .; cdr3_aa: CACPGPYSPLHF; cdr3_nt: TGTGCCTGCCCGGGGCCCTATTCACCCCTCCACTTT
j_call: TRBJ2-3; d_call: .; v_call: TRBV7-6; clone_size: many; cdr3_aa: CASSPGGGGTDTQYF; cdr3_nt: TGTGCCAGCAGCCCTGGAGGGGGCGGTACAGATACGCAGTATTTT
j_call: TRBJ2-3; d_call: TRBD2; v_call: TRBV2; clone_size: .; cdr3_aa: CASSEPSGLGFSTDTQYF; cdr3_nt: TGTGCCAGCAGTGAACCTAGCGGGCTCGGCTTTAGCACAGATACGCAGTATTTT
j_call: TRBJ2-7; d_call: TRBD1; v_call: TRBV29-1; clone_size: many; cdr3_aa: CSAQGTGGYEQYF; cdr3_nt: TGCAGCGCTCAGGGGACAGGGGGATACGAGCAGTACTTC
j_call: TRBJ1-4; d_call: .; v_call: TRBV21-1; clone_size: .; cdr3_aa: CASSSGQGGVMEKLFF; cdr3_nt: TGTGCCAGCAGCTCGGGACAGGGGGGTGTAATGGAAAAACTGTTTTTT
j_call: TRBJ2-7; d_call: .; v_call: TRBV4-1; clone_size: many; cdr3_aa: CASSQVVGQGYEQYF; cdr3_nt: TGCGCCAGCAGCCAAGTGGTAGGGCAGGGCTACGAGCAGTACTTC
j_call: TRBJ2-1; d_call: .; v_call: TRBV4-1; clone_size: many; cdr3_aa: CASSQEGTGTSSYNEQFF; cdr3_nt: TGCGCCAGCAGCCAAGAAGGAACGGGCACGTCCTCCTACAATGAGCAGTTCTTC
j_call: TRBJ2-1; d_call: .; v_call: TRBV9; clone_size: .; cdr3_aa: CASSETGYNYNEQFF; cdr3_nt: TGTGCCAGCAGCGAAACAGGGTATAACTACAATGAGCAGTTCTTC
j_call: TRBJ2-6; d_call: .; v_call: TRBV27; clone_size: .; cdr3_aa: CASSLVGPAGASVLTF; cdr3_nt: TGTGCCAGCAGTTTGGTCGGACCCGCTGGGGCCAGCGTCCTGACTTTC
j_call: TRBJ2-7; d_call: TRBD1; v_call: TRBV14; clone_size: many; cdr3_aa: CASSPRQGLGEQYF; cdr3_nt: TGTGCCAGCAGCCCCCGACAGGGCCTCGGCGAGCAGTACTTC